This TCR beta chain was obtained from a study of T cells in Graves' hyperthyroidism and ophthalmopathy (dated by TCRdb to between 2018 and 2021). Notes on the research overall: Peripheral blood was sampled at the time of initial diagnosis, prior to any treatment. To identify TCR V-J signatures that set the groups apart, the researchers used a discovery cohort of about a hundred patients, made up of 43 with Graves' ophthalmopathy and 57 with stable Graves' hyperthyroidism. According to the paper, TCR Vbeta CDR3 sequencing was carried out on about 140 peripheral blood samples, which came from fewer than 50 ophthalmopathy, 80 or so hyperthyroidism and roughly 17 progressor patients. Thyroid tissue and blood T-cell repertoires from about six Graves' hyperthyroidism patients were also compared in the study. The roughly 90 discovery patients were divided at random into training and test sets in a 7:3 ratio. Prospective prediction of ophthalmopathy was tested in an independent validation cohort of about 19 hyperthyroidism patients and roughly 16 patients who later progressed to ophthalmopathy. After blood sampling, hyperthyroidism patients were treated with methimazole at a starting dose of 30 mg daily, and ophthalmopathy patients were treated with high-dose intravenous methylprednisolone. The study at large found these results: In validation, the model predicted progression to ophthalmopathy with around 71% sensitivity and about 73% specificity, a median of around 6.6 months before onset. No statistical method was used to fix the sample size in advance, and group allocation was not hidden from the investigators. In cross-validation, a model built on a 13 V-J signature told ophthalmopathy apart from stable hyperthyroidism with roughly 87% sensitivity and 81% to 82% specificity, and in testing the same model reached 80%/75%. Most expanded thyroid clonotypes (frequency above 0.001) were also found in blood, which suggests that blood repertoires may mirror thyroid immune responses.

V and J lose 6 bases and 2 bases, and a span of 14 bases separates them. CDR1 and CDR2 (MNHEY, SVGEGT) derive from the germline V gene. Inclusive of the bounding cysteine and phenylalanine, the CDR3 is 15 residues long. The kept DNA is CDR3 alone, 45 bases in frame from the first base. Graves' hyperthyroidism was defined as stable when no progression to ophthalmopathy occurred over 18 months of follow-up. The hyperthyroidism patients were between 18 and 65 years old and newly diagnosed, with a disease duration of less than 2 months. Exclusion was applied to patients with uncontrolled infections, other autoimmune diseases, pregnancy or lactation. Diagnoses relied on clinical symptoms, serum thyroxine and TRAb, thyroid ultrasound and orbital computed tomography. Ficoll-Paque density gradient centrifugation was used to isolate PBMCs from around 9.1 ml of fresh peripheral blood. Trizol reagent was used to extract total RNA, and RNA quality was then checked on an Agilent 2100 Bioanalyzer.

The TCR beta CDR3 regions were amplified from RNA transcripts. For the first round of RT-PCR on the TCR CDR3, the HTBI primer set was used together with the Qiagen OneStep RT-PCR kit. A second multiplex PCR round built the libraries, followed by size selection and purification. The libraries were sequenced on an Illumina HiSeq2000 using paired-end 100 bp reads. The authors' analysis ran thus. SOAPnuke was used to process the raw data, throwing out any read that contained adapters or uncalled bases, had a mean Phred below 15, or lacked an exact constant-primer or identifier match. COPE v1.2.5 was used to merge the high-quality paired reads, and each unique nucleotide sequence was defined as a clonotype. MiTCR v1.1 was used to align clonotypes to the IMGT TRBV, TRBD and TRBJ reference segments. The analysis was restricted to V-J combinations with a frequency above 0.0001, which together covered 99% to 99.2% of the repertoires. The TCS score was defined as the ratio of F50 (clonal expansion) to E x V (chaos), calculated using BLOSUM62-based TCRdist between CDR3 peptides within each V-J. Welch's t-statistics and random forest reduced some 510 V-J features to 10 to 15, which were used in a naive Bayes classifier (R e1071). TCRdb ran its own pipeline on the public reads, namely fastp trimming at Q25 and MiXCR clone calling, and kept in-frame beta chains. Records with the same CDR3 protein are collapsed into one entry carrying the most frequent genes and DNA. TCRdb's processing, not the authors' own work, is the source of the V and J calls. Present in this sample are around 440,000 distinct CDR3 sequences, 15% to 19% of which were seen just once. The ten biggest clones cover just under 8% of the sample.

This clonotype was counted many times. Its antigen is unknown. No base qualities exist here, and no much larger clone lies one base off it. The receptor comes from a woman aged 18-29 years with Graves' hyperthyroidism. The chain was built from TRBV6-2 or TRBV6-3 and TRBJ1-5; 5 matching bases give a weak D call of TRBD1. Sequenced material: blood. The DNA sequence is as follows: TGTGCCAGCAGCCTAGAGGGACGGGGCAATCAGCCCCAGCATTTT. The resulting protein is CASSLEGRGNQPQHF.